This T cell receptor (beta chain) was documented in a study of T cell responses to AZD1222 COVID-19 vaccine. General study points: Once two AZD1222 doses were given, Spike-specific TCR breadth and depth went up. The donor group comprised mostly white British people and more females; the analysis possibly underestimated clonal diversity. Nearly half of unique spike-specific TCRs reportedly avoided B.1.351 and B.1.1.7 mutated regions. Repertoire collection took place solely once the T cell response had peaked.

Measured with immunoSEQ multiplex PCR; TCRdb has only the in-frame clones, and not every one. This sample carries around 120,000 clones, roughly 90% of them seen once, and the ten largest clones take roughly 7.9%. Germline lookup yields CDR1 MRHNA and CDR2 SNTAGT. Trimming took 2 bases from V and 9 from J, leaving 11 bases between them. The CDR3 has 13 amino acids. On this clone itself: Antigen specificity is unknown.

This TCR was sampled from an adult who received the AZD1222 COVID-19 vaccine. This sample comprised peripheral blood, obtained 28 days after the second AZD1222 dose. The V gene is TRBV6-4, the J gene TRBJ1-5, with D possibly TRBD1 on 5 matching bases. This CDR3 reads CASSDTGLGPQHF. The DNA of the CDR3 is TGTGCCAGCAGTGACACAGGATTGGGGCCCCAGCATTTT.